These T cell receptor beta chains were read from a single sample in a study of T cell responses to AZD1222 COVID-19 vaccine. TCRdb's copy holds only in-frame clones and misses some; the assay was immunoSEQ multiplex PCR. The sample lists tens of thousands of clones, around nine tenths occurring once. This specimen consisted of peripheral blood, obtained 28 days after the second AZD1222 dose. The receptors shown here come from an adult who received the AZD1222 COVID-19 vaccine. CDR3s include the opening cysteine and the closing phenylalanine or tryptophan. A D gene is named only where the DNA matches it firmly. Size tells how often a clone was seen (once, few, many) or the class of an expanded clone, and some rows leave it out.

>TRBV6-5|NA|TRBJ1-1|14|NA
TGTGCCAGCAGTTCGACCAGGGAGGGCACTGAAGCTTTCTTT
CASSSTREGTEAFF
>TRBV27|NA|TRBJ1-1|15|NA
TGTGCCAGCAGTTCAGCCCGGGGTGGGAATACTGAAGCTTTCTTT
CASSSARGGNTEAFF
>TRBV2|NA|TRBJ2-1|15|TRBD2
TGTGCCAGCAGCCTCGGACTAGCGGGAGCGATTGAGCAGTTCTTC
CASSLGLAGAIEQFF
>TRBV11-2|NA|TRBJ1-4|14|NA
TGTGCCAGCAGCCCCCGGTCAACTAATGAAAAACTGTTTTTT
CASSPRSTNEKLFF
>TRBV2|NA|TRBJ1-1|15|NA
TGTGCCAGCAGTGATTATAGTTCATCGGGCACTGAAGCTTTCTTT
CASSDYSSSGTEAFF
>TRBV29-1|NA|TRBJ1-1|13|TRBD1
TGCAGCGCGTTAACAGGGGGTTGGACTGAAGCTTTCTTT
CSALTGGWTEAFF
>TRBV7-3|NA|TRBJ1-2|13|NA
TGTGCCAGCAGTCCGGAGGAGGGCTATGGCTACACCTTC
CASSPEEGYGYTF
>TRBV4-1|NA|TRBJ2-5|16|TRBD1
TGCGCCAGCAGCTATGGGGACAGGGTGACTCAAGAGACCCAGTACTTC
CASSYGDRVTQETQYF
>TRBV20-1|NA|TRBJ1-4|11|NA
TGCAGTGCAACCCGTAATGAAAAACTGTTTTTT
CSATRNEKLFF
>TRBV3-1/TRBV3-2|NA|TRBJ2-3|16|TRBD2
TGTGCCAGCAGCCGTTCAGGACTAGCGAGGGGAGATACGCAGTATTTT
CASSRSGLARGDTQYF
>TRBV24-1|NA|TRBJ2-5|15|NA
TGTGCCACCAGTGATGCCTTGGAGGGGGGAGAGACCCAGTACTTC
CATSDALEGGETQYF
>TRBV7-6|NA|TRBJ2-1|17|TRBD2
TGTGCCAGCAGCTTAGCGGGCGGCGGGAGGCAGGAAAATGAGCAGTTCTTC
CASSLAGGGRQENEQFF
>TRBV5-1|NA|TRBJ2-5|16|TRBD2
TGCGCCAGCAGCGCCGGGACTAGCGTATTGTGGGAGACCCAGTACTTC
CASSAGTSVLWETQYF
>TRBV7-2|NA|TRBJ1-6|12|NA
TGTGCCAGCAGCTTGGGGGAATCACCCCTCCACTTT
CASSLGESPLHF
>TRBV5-1|NA|TRBJ1-2|13|NA
TGCGCCAGCAGCAACCTAGCTAACTATGGCTACACCTTC
CASSNLANYGYTF
>TRBV6-2/TRBV6-3|NA|TRBJ1-6|12|NA
TGTGCCAGCAGTTACCAGAATTCACCCCTCCACTTT
CASSYQNSPLHF
>TRBV3-1/TRBV3-2|NA|TRBJ1-5|12|NA
TGTGCCAGCAGTCAAGCAGATCAGCCCCAGCATTTT
CASSQADQPQHF
>TRBV6-5|NA|TRBJ1-6|12|NA
TGTGCCAGCAGAACGATAGATTCACCCCTCCACTTT
CASRTIDSPLHF
>TRBV6-5|NA|TRBJ2-6|14|NA
TGTGCCAGCAGTTACTCATCTGGGGCCAACGTCCTGACTTTC
CASSYSSGANVLTF
>TRBV11-3|NA|TRBJ2-1|16|TRBD2
TGTGCCAGCAGCTTTGGCGGGGGGAGCTCCTACAATGAGCAGTTCTTC
CASSFGGGSSYNEQFF
>TRBV28|NA|TRBJ1-5|14|TRBD1
TGTGCCAGCAGTCCGCACAGGGGGCTCCAGCCCCAGCATTTT
CASSPHRGLQPQHF
>TRBV2|NA|TRBJ2-7|13|TRBD1
TGTGCCAGCGCATGGGACAGGGAATACGAGCAGTACTTC
CASAWDREYEQYF
>TRBV19|NA|TRBJ1-4|14|NA
TGTGCCAGTAGTATGGACGGACTTAATGAAAAACTGTTTTTT
CASSMDGLNEKLFF
>TRBV19|NA|TRBJ2-2|15|TRBD1
TGTGCCAGTAGTATTAGGGACAGGGACACCGGGGAGCTGTTTTTT
CASSIRDRDTGELFF
>TRBV11-3|NA|TRBJ2-5|17|NA
TGTGCCAGCAGCTTATCGATCGGGACAAATGAGGACGAGACCCAGTACTTC
CASSLSIGTNEDETQYF
>TRBV11-3|NA|TRBJ2-1|18|TRBD1
TGTGCCAGCAGCTTAGTGGGGTCCAGGGGGCGCGTCCACAATGAGCAGTTCTTC
CASSLVGSRGRVHNEQFF
>TRBV2|NA|TRBJ2-1|13|NA
TGTGCCAGCAGTGAATTGCGGGGCAATGAGCAGTTCTTC
CASSELRGNEQFF
>TRBV6-5|NA|TRBJ1-4|10|NA
TGTGCCAGCTTAGGTGAAAAACTGTTTTTT
CASLGEKLFF
>TRBV24-1|NA|TRBJ1-2|14|NA
TGTGCCACCAGCCAACCCGGGACGGAATATGGCTACACCTTC
CATSQPGTEYGYTF
>TRBV7-8|NA|TRBJ2-2|13|NA
TGTGCCAGCAGGCCCCTAGGCCCCGGGGAGCTGTTTTTT
CASRPLGPGELFF
>TRBV3-1/TRBV3-2|NA|TRBJ2-7|13|TRBD2
TGTGCCAGCAGCTCCCGCGGCGGGGGCGAGCAGTACTTC
CASSSRGGGEQYF
>TRBV12-3/TRBV12-4|once|TRBJ1-1|11|NA
TGTGCCAGCAGTTCAGAGACTGAAGCTTTCTTT
CASSSETEAFF
>TRBV27|once|TRBJ1-4|14|TRBD1
TGTGCCAGCAGGCAACAGGGGGATAATGAAAAACTGTTTTTT
CASRQQGDNEKLFF
>TRBV5-1|once|TRBJ1-1|13|NA
TGCGCCAGCAGCTTGGACGGGGGCGCTGAAGCTTTCTTT
CASSLDGGAEAFF
>TRBV5-4|NA|TRBJ1-6|15|NA
TGTGCCAGCAGACAGGAAAGCTCCTATAATTCACCCCTCCACTTT
CASRQESSYNSPLHF
>TRBV11-2|NA|TRBJ1-4|11|NA
TGTGCCAGGCACCGACTGAGGCAACTGTTTTTT
CARHRLRQLFF
>TRBV7-3|once|TRBJ2-1|13|NA
TGTGCCAGCAGCTTACTTTCTGGCAATGAGCAGTTCTTC
CASSLLSGNEQFF
>TRBV7-9|NA|TRBJ1-1|16|NA
TGTGCCAGCAGCTCTCCTAGGGACCTTTGGGAGACTGAAGCTTTCTTT
CASSSPRDLWETEAFF
>TRBV5-5|NA|TRBJ1-5|14|NA
TGTGCCAGCAGCCCCCAAACGGGAGATCAGCCCCAGCATTTT
CASSPQTGDQPQHF
>TRBV18|once|TRBJ1-1|14|NA
TGTGCCAGCTCACCAAAAGCAGTGAACACTGAAGCTTTCTTT
CASSPKAVNTEAFF
>TRBV25-1|NA|TRBJ2-1|14|NA
TGTGCCAGCACCCCCAGGGGGGCTTACAATGAGCAGTTCTTC
CASTPRGAYNEQFF
>TRBV2|NA|TRBJ1-3|13|NA
TGTGCCAGCCGGGGTACGGCTGGAAACACCATATATTTT
CASRGTAGNTIYF
>TRBV25-1|NA|TRBJ1-2|14|NA
TGTGCCAGCATAAGGCCGGGAACTAACTATGGCTACACCTTC
CASIRPGTNYGYTF
>TRBV13|few|TRBJ2-1|15|TRBD1
TGTGCCAGCACCACTTTGGACAGGGCCTACAATGAGCAGTTCTTC
CASTTLDRAYNEQFF
>TRBV30|NA|TRBJ1-1|15|NA
TGTGCCTGGAGTGTACTCGGCCCAATTAACACTGAAGCTTTCTTT
CAWSVLGPINTEAFF
>TRBV2|NA|TRBJ2-1|15|NA
TGTGCCAGCAGGTCCCTCGGGTTGGCCTACAATGAGCAGTTCTTC
CASRSLGLAYNEQFF
>TRBV3-1/TRBV3-2|few|TRBJ2-7|14|TRBD2
TGTGCCAGCACCAAACTAGCGGGAGGCTACGAGCAGTACTTC
CASTKLAGGYEQYF
>TRBV20-1|NA|TRBJ2-1|13|TRBD2
TGCAGTGCTAGTAGTAGCGGGGACAATGAGCAGTTCTTC
CSASSSGDNEQFF